Each of the 31 T cell receptor beta chains below was sequenced from the same sample in a study of blood T cell repertoires in COVID-19. The repertoire was sequenced with immunoSEQ multiplex PCR; TCRdb's copy has only in-frame clones and lacks some. The sample gives around 180,000 clones, roughly 81% of which show up once; less than 15% is in the top ten. The sample was peripheral blood. These receptors all stem from a woman aged 80 or over with COVID-19, enrolled during active disease.

The genes are TRBV27 and TRBJ2-7; 11 bases match TRBD2. V was pared by 7 bases and J by 2 bases, with 4 bases of the junction left unmatched. The CDR3 sequence is 14 residues long. Germline V gene data show CDR1 as MNHEY and CDR2 as SMNVEV (reference sequence). This chain's CDR3 is CASMGTSGPYEQYF. CDR3 nucleotides: TGTGCCAGCATGGGGACTAGCGGACCCTACGAGCAGTACTTC.

The genes are TRBV15 and TRBJ2-1; 8 bases are shared with TRBD2. Per germline, CDR1 LNHNV and CDR2 YYDKDF (reference sequence). The ends lost 7 bases at V and 6 bases at J; junction bases unmatched: 2. The CDR3 runs 12 residues. Written as DNA, the CDR3 is TGTGCCACCAACGCGGGAGGCAATGAGCAGTTCTTC. Its protein product is CATNAGGNEQFF.

A note on this clone: At one end, the junction sequence differs from germline, possibly due to a read error. The V call is TRBV7-6, the J call TRBJ2-5; tentatively, D is TRBD1 (6 bases). CDR3 length: 15 residues. The germline gives CDR1 SGHVS, CDR2 FNYEAQ. The CDR3 here is CASRLGTGKQETQYF. The CDR3 DNA follows: TGTGCCAGCAGGTTAGGAACAGGGAAGCAAGAGACCCAGTACTTC.

This clone was found a few times. CDR3 nucleotides: TGTGCCAGCAGCTTGGGGCAGACAGATACGCAGTATTTT. This encodes CASSLGQTDTQYF. J is TRBJ2-3 and V is TRBV5-6; no firm D call. The CDR3 is 13 amino acids. The germline V and J ends were trimmed by 0 bases and 3 bases, with 5 bases remaining between them. The germline V gene encodes CDR1 SGHDT and CDR2 YYEEEE.

This clone appeared a single time. The J gene is TRBJ2-5, the V gene TRBV18, with 7 bases matching TRBD1. The CDR3 contains 15 residues. Germline V gene lookup returns CDR1 KGHSH and CDR2 LQKENI. V shed 4 bases, J shed 0 bases, and the junction held 5 bases outside the gene matches. The CDR3, as DNA: TGTGCCAGCTCACGGTACACAGGGGACCAAGAGACCCAGTACTTC. It specifies CASSRYTGDQETQYF.

The rearrangement uses TRBV30 and TRBJ2-7, with 9 nucleotides matching TRBD1. CDR3 length equals 15 residues. Germline loops: CDR1 GTSNPN, CDR2 SVGIG (reference sequence). Trimming removed 3 bases from V and 5 bases from J; junction bases left unmatched: 11. The CDR3 loop reads CAWRYSRTGAHEQYF. The CDR3 bases are TGTGCCTGGAGGTACTCGAGGACAGGGGCCCACGAGCAGTACTTC.

This chain uses TRBV19 with TRBJ1-2; D is unresolved. V shed 4 bases and J shed 5 bases, with 11 bases lying between them. CDR1 and CDR2 (germline): LNHDA, SQIVND (reference sequence). The CDR3 covers 13 residues. This CDR3 reads CASSTTDRYGYTF. The CDR3 bases are TGTGCCAGTAGTACCACAGATCGGTATGGCTACACCTTC. Combining the CDR3 with reference TRBV19 and TRBJ1-2 gives the whole variable domain DGGITQSPKYLFRKEGQNVTLSCEQNLNHDAMYWYRQDPGQGLRLIYYSQIVNDFQKGDIAEGYSVSREKKESFPLTVTSAQKNPTAFYLCASSTTDRYGYTFGSGTRLTVV.

The V call is TRBV19, the J call TRBJ1-5; TRBD1 matches 10 bases. The trim removed 6 bases at V and 7 bases at J, leaving 9 bases unmatched. The CDR3 is 15 amino acids. Germline V gene sequence: CDR1 LNHDA, CDR2 SQIVND (reference sequence). In nucleotides, the CDR3 is TGTGCCAGTAGACCGGGACAGGGGTCCCACCAGCCCCAGCATTTT. The encoded protein is CASRPGQGSHQPQHF. Variable domain in full (rest from reference TRBV19 and TRBJ1-5): DGGITQSPKYLFRKEGQNVTLSCEQNLNHDAMYWYRQDPGQGLRLIYYSQIVNDFQKGDIAEGYSVSREKKESFPLTVTSAQKNPTAFYLCASRPGQGSHQPQHFGDGTRLSIL.

The chain is built from TRBV18 and TRBJ2-1, with 10 bases aligning to TRBD1. V dropped 6 bases and J dropped 8; count of bases not matched to a gene: 7. Germline V gene sequence: CDR1 KGHSH, CDR2 LQKENI. This CDR3 has 14 residues. The DNA of the CDR3 is TGTGCCAGCTCCGGGGACAGGGGAAGTTATGAGCAGTTCTTC. Protein product: CASSGDRGSYEQFF.

The gene calls are TRBV19 and TRBJ2-3; weak D call: TRBD2 (5 bases). The CDR3 consists of 12 residues. CDR1 LNHDA and CDR2 SQIVND come from the germline V gene (reference sequence). Trimming shortened V by 0 bases and J by 11 bases, and 9 bases separated the two germline ends. CDR3: CASSIDISVQYF. As DNA, the CDR3 is TGTGCCAGTAGTATAGATATTAGCGTGCAGTATTTT.

This clone was picked up one time. The genes are TRBV10-3 and TRBJ1-1; D is ambiguous. V was trimmed by 4 bases and J by 4 bases, leaving 13 bases between them. CDR1 and CDR2 from the germline V gene are ENHRY and SYGVKD. The CDR3 consists of 14 residues. The CDR3 sequence is CAISAPPGGTEAFF. The CDR3 region has the DNA TGTGCCATCAGTGCTCCCCCCGGAGGCACTGAAGCTTTCTTT.

As for this clone: The same CDR3 is also encoded by other DNA sequences in this sample. The chain uses TRBV4-2 and TRBJ1-1; D unclear. This CDR3 spans 13 amino acids. The germline CDR1 and CDR2 sequences are LGHNA and YNFKEQ. The V end was cut by 0 bases, the J end by 3 bases, with 5 bases between. The CDR3 sequence: CASSQDRDTEAFF. The DNA for the CDR3 is TGTGCCAGCAGCCAAGACCGGGACACTGAAGCTTTCTTT.

The chain couples TRBV27 to TRBJ2-1; 9 nucleotides match TRBD2. The V gene's germline CDR1 is MNHEY and CDR2 SMNVEV (reference sequence). Trimming removed 5 bases from V and 9 bases from J; junction bases left unmatched: 11. The CDR3 length is 15 residues. The DNA of the CDR3 is TGTGCCAGCAGTCCAGTATTAGCGGGAGTCCTTGAGCAGTTCTTC. It is translated as CASSPVLAGVLEQFF.

The chain couples TRBV6-2 or TRBV6-3 to TRBJ2-3, with TRBD2 matching over 9 bases. This CDR3 has 17 residues. Germline V gene lookup returns CDR1 MNHEY and CDR2 SVGEGT. The V gene end was trimmed by 4 bases and the J gene end by 6 bases; junction bases not matched to a gene: 14. CDR3 sequence reads: CASSSPRGAREGDTQYF. The CDR3, as DNA: TGTGCCAGCAGTTCGCCTCGAGGGGCGCGGGAGGGGGATACGCAGTATTTT.

The chain carries TRBV5-4 and TRBJ2-4; perhaps TRBD2 as D (6 bases). The ends were cut back, 3 bases at V and 7 bases at J, with 14 bases in the middle. This CDR3 contains 14 residues. CDR1 and CDR2 from the germline V gene are SGHNT and YYREEE (reference sequence). The CDR3 spells CASSSQSAGNIQYF. In DNA, the CDR3 is TGTGCCAGCAGCTCCCAGTCGGCGGGGAACATTCAGTACTTC.

This rearrangement joins TRBV19 to TRBJ2-2; TRBD1 might be the D (5 bases). This CDR3 contains 12 residues. The V gene's germline CDR1 is LNHDA and CDR2 SQIVND (reference sequence). V gave up 3 bases and J gave up 6 bases, with 5 bases separating them. CDR3 loop: CASSIRAGELFF. DNA of the CDR3: TGTGCCAGTAGTATCAGGGCCGGGGAGCTGTTTTTT.

V and J are TRBV12-3 or TRBV12-4 and TRBJ1-1; the D gene is possibly TRBD1 (5 bases). Trimming took 6 bases from V and 1 from J, leaving 9 bases between them. The CDR3 is 13 amino acids. CDR3 sequence (DNA): TGTGCCAGCAGATACGGACAGAACACTGAAGCTTTCTTT. Protein product: CASRYGQNTEAFF.

V and J are TRBV19 and TRBJ2-5; 11 bases line up with TRBD2. J was trimmed by 2 bases and V by 5 bases; bases with no gene match: 4. This CDR3 has 15 residues. The germline gives CDR1 LNHDA, CDR2 SQIVND (reference sequence). The CDR3 nucleotides read TGTGCCAGTAGTCCGGGGACTAGCGGACAAGAGACCCAGTACTTC. Residues: CASSPGTSGQETQYF.

The V call is TRBV7-9, the J call TRBJ1-3, with TRBD1 matching 7 bases. CDR1 SEHNR and CDR2 FQNEAQ come from the germline V gene (reference sequence). This CDR3 region has 17 residues. V shed 1 base, J shed 4 bases, and the junction held 10 bases outside the gene matches. The CDR3 reads CASSLGGGRADGNTIYF. The DNA of the CDR3 is TGTGCCAGCAGCTTAGGAGGGGGCAGGGCGGACGGAAACACCATATATTTT. Using reference TRBV7-9 and TRBJ1-3 for the parts outside the CDR3, the full variable domain is DTGVSQNPRHKITKRGQNVTFRCDPISEHNRLYWYRQTLGQGPEFLTYFQNEAQLEKSRLLSDRFSAERPKGSFSTLEIQRTEQGDSAMYLCASSLGGGRADGNTIYFGEGSWLTVV.

This clone was observed a single time. This chain joins TRBV4-1 and TRBJ1-4; D unresolved. Germline lookup yields CDR1 MGHRA and CDR2 YSYEKL. The CDR3 length is 16 residues. V was shortened by 0 bases and J by 3 bases, with 11 bases between the two germline ends. CDR3 loop: CASSQDFFGSNEKLFF. CDR3 DNA: TGCGCCAGCAGCCAAGACTTCTTCGGGTCTAATGAAAAACTGTTTTTT.

The chain recombines TRBV4-1 with TRBJ2-7, with a tentative D call TRBD1 (5 bases). V lost 1 base to trimming and J lost 2 bases, with 6 bases between them. Germline values: CDR1 MGHRA, CDR2 YSYEKL. The CDR3 has 13 residues. The CDR3 spells CASSQGQPYEQYF. The CDR3, as DNA: TGCGCCAGCAGCCAAGGACAGCCCTACGAGCAGTACTTC.

The chain employs TRBV5-1 and TRBJ2-5, with D perhaps matching TRBD2 (5 bases). The germline gives CDR1 SGHRS, CDR2 YFSETQ. V dropped 3 bases and J dropped 2 bases, with 17 bases sitting between them. The CDR3 contains 16 residues. CDR3 nucleotides: TGCGCCAGCAGCTCCTTGGCCAGCGGATTACAAGAGACCCAGTACTTC. As protein: CASSSLASGLQETQYF. The full variable domain, with the rest looked up from reference TRBV5-1 and TRBJ2-5, is KAGVTQTPRYLIKTRGQQVTLSCSPISGHRSVSWYQQTPGQGLQFLFEYFSETQRNKGNFPGRFSGRQFSNSRSEMNVSTLELGDSALYLCASSSLASGLQETQYFGPGTRLLVL.

The genes are TRBV7-2 and TRBJ1-1, with a tentative D call TRBD1 (5 bases). The CDR3 is 13 amino acids. CDR1 and CDR2 (germline): SGHTA, FQGNSA. The V and J ends lost 6 bases and 0 bases respectively, with 8 bases between them. The CDR3 loop is CASSRGMNTEAFF. The CDR3 bases are TGTGCCAGCAGTCGGGGGATGAACACTGAAGCTTTCTTT.

This sequence joins TRBV11-2 and TRBJ1-3; perhaps TRBD1 as D (5 bases). CDR1 SGHAT and CDR2 FQNNGV come from the germline V gene. CDR3 length equals 16 residues. Trimming took 4 bases from V and 0 from J, leaving 13 bases between them. The CDR3 DNA sequence: TGTGCCAGCAGCTGGGGGACTCCAAGCTCTGGAAACACCATATATTTT. Amino acid sequence: CASSWGTPSSGNTIYF.

This clone was observed once. This chain connects TRBV5-6 to TRBJ1-2; weak D call: TRBD1 (6 bases). Trimming stripped 0 bases from V and 7 bases from J, with 13 bases between. The length of the CDR3 is 14 residues. CDR1 and CDR2 from the germline V gene are SGHDT and YYEEEE. The CDR3: CASSLVQGEGGYTF. The CDR3 DNA is TGTGCCAGCAGCTTGGTACAGGGTGAGGGTGGCTACACCTTC.

The table lists this clone with a count of one. This chain links TRBV6-5 with TRBJ1-1; possible D gene TRBD1, 5 bases. Trimming took 6 bases from V and 4 from J, leaving 12 bases between them. Looked up from germline, CDR1 is MNHEY and CDR2 is SVGAGI. The CDR3 consists of 13 residues. The CDR3 sequence is CASSPGGPTEAFF. The CDR3 nucleotides are TGTGCCAGCAGCCCGGGGGGACCCACTGAAGCTTTCTTT.

With respect to this clone: This CDR3 is also generated by other DNA sequences in the sample. The V gene is TRBV6-5, the J gene TRBJ1-2; 9 bases align to TRBD1. Germline V gene lookup returns CDR1 MNHEY and CDR2 SVGAGI. CDR3 length: 13 amino acids. V lost 0 bases and J lost 8; bases outside the gene matches: 1. Here the CDR3 DNA reads TGTGCCAGCAGTTACTCGACAGGGGGGGGCTACACCTTC. Translation: CASSYSTGGGYTF.

V usage is TRBV28 and J usage is TRBJ2-7; the match to TRBD2 covers 10 bases. J was trimmed by 3 bases and V by 5 bases; bases with no gene match: 7. CDR1 and CDR2 from the germline V gene are MDHEN and SYDVKM. This CDR3 has 15 residues. The CDR3 sequence is CASSLAGAGYYEQYF. The CDR3 coding sequence is TGTGCCAGCAGTCTAGCGGGGGCGGGTTACTACGAGCAGTACTTC.

The chain joins TRBV7-9 to TRBJ1-4, with 8 bases aligning to TRBD1. This CDR3 has 15 residues. Germline lookup yields CDR1 SEHNR and CDR2 FQNEAQ (reference sequence). V shed 3 bases, J shed 7 bases, and the junction held 7 bases outside the gene matches. The CDR3 sequence is CASSFTGTGGEKLFF. The DNA for the CDR3 is TGTGCCAGCAGCTTTACCGGGACAGGAGGTGAAAAACTGTTTTTT. Together with reference TRBV7-9 and TRBJ1-4, the CDR3 gives the full variable domain: DTGVSQNPRHKITKRGQNVTFRCDPISEHNRLYWYRQTLGQGPEFLTYFQNEAQLEKSRLLSDRFSAERPKGSFSTLEIQRTEQGDSAMYLCASSFTGTGGEKLFFGSGTQLSVL.

The J gene is TRBJ1-5, the V gene TRBV7-2; D might be TRBD1 (6 bases). V was pared by 5 bases and J by 3 bases, with 11 bases between. There are 14 residues in the CDR3. Germline CDR1 SGHTA, CDR2 FQGNSA. In nucleotides, the CDR3 is TGTGCCAGCAGCGAGGGACACCCCAATCAGCCCCAGCATTTT. It encodes CASSEGHPNQPQHF. Supplemented by reference TRBV7-2 and TRBJ1-5, the full variable domain reads GAGVSQSPSNKVTEKGKDVELRCDPISGHTALYWYRQSLGQGLEFLIYFQGNSAPDKSGLPSDRFSAERTGGSVSTLTIQRTQQEDSAVYLCASSEGHPNQPQHFGDGTRLSIL.

This clone was detected only once. This rearrangement joins TRBV30 to TRBJ2-1, with 7 bases aligning to TRBD1. Germline V gene sequence: CDR1 GTSNPN, CDR2 SVGIG (reference sequence). The CDR3 length is 16 residues. V was pared by 1 base and J by 0 bases, with 6 bases of the junction left unmatched. The CDR3 DNA reads TGTGCCTGGAGTGGAATGACAGGGTCCTCCTACAATGAGCAGTTCTTC. The encoded protein is CAWSGMTGSSYNEQFF.